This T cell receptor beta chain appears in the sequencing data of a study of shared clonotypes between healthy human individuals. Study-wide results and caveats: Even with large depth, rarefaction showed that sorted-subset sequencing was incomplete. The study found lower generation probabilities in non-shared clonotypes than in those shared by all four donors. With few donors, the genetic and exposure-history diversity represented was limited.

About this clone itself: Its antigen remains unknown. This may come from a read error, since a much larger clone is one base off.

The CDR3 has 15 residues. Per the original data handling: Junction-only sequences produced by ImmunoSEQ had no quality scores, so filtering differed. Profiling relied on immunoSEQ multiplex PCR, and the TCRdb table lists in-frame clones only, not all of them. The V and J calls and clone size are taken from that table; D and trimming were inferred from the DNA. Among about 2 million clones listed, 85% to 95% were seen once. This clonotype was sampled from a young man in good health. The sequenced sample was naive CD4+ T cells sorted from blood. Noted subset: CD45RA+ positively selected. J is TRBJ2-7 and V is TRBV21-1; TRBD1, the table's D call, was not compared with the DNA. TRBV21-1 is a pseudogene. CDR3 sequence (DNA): TGTGCCAGCAGCCAAGGGGACAGGGGGGCCTACGAGCAGTACTTC. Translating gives CASSQGDRGAYEQYF.